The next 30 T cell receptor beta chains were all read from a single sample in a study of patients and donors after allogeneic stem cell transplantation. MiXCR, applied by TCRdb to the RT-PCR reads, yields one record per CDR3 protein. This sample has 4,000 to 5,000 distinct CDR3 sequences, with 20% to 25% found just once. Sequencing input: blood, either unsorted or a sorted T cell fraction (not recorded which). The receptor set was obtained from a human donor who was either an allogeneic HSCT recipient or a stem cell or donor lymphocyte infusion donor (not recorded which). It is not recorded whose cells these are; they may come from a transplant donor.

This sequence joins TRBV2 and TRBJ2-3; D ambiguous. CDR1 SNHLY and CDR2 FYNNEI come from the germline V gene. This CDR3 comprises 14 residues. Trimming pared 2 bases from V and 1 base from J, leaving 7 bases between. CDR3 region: CASSERRGTDTQYF. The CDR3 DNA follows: TGTGCCAGCAGTGAACGAAGGGGCACAGATACGCAGTATTTT.

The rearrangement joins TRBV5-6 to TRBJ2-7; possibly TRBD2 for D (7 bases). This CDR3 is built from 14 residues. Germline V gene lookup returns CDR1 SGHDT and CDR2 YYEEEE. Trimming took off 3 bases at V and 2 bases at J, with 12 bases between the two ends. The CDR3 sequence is CASSSGGRTYEQYF. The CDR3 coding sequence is TGTGCCAGCAGCTCGGGGGGCAGAACCTACGAGCAGTACTTC.

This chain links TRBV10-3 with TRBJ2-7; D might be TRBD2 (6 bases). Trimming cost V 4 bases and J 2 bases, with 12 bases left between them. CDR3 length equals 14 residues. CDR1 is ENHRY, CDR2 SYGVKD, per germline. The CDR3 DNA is TGTGCCATCAGTGCTAGCGTAGACGCCTACGAGCAGTACTTC. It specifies CAISASVDAYEQYF.

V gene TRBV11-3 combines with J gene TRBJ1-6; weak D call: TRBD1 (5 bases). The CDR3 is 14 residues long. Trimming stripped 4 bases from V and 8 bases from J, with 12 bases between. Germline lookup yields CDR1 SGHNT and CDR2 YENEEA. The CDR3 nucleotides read TGTGCCAGCAGCTCTAGGGGCAGAGATTCACCCCTCCACTTT. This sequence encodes CASSSRGRDSPLHF.

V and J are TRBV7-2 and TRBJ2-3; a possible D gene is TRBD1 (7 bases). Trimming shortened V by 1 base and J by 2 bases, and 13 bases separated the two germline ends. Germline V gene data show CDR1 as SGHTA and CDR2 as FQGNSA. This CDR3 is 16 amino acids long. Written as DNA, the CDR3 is TGTGCCAGCAGCTTAGTGGCGGGACAGATCACAGATACGCAGTATTTT. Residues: CASSLVAGQITDTQYF.

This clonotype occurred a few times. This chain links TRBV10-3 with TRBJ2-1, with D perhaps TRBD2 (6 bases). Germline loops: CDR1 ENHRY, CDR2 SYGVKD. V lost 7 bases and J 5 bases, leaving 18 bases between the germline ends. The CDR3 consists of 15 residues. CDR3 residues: CAIKEAGLSNNEQFF. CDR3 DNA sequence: TGTGCCATCAAAGAAGCGGGCCTCTCGAACAATGAGCAGTTCTTC.

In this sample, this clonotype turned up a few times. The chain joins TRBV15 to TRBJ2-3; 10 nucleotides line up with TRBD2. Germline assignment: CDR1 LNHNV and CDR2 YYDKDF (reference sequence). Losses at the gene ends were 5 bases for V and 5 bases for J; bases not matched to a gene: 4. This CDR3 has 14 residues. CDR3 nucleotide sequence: TGTGCCACCAGCTCAGCGGGGGGGTTAGATACGCAGTATTTT. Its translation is CATSSAGGLDTQYF.

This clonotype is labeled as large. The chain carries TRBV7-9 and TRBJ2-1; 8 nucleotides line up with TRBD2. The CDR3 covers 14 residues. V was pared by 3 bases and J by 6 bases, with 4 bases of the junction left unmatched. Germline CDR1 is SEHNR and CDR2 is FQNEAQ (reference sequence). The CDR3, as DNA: TGTGCCAGCAGCTTTATGACTAGCGCCAATGAGCAGTTCTTC. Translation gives CASSFMTSANEQFF.

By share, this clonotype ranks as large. CDR3 DNA sequence: TGCAGCGTTGCGGTAAGATCCTACGAGCAGTACGTC. It yields the protein CSVAVRSYEQYV. The chain uses TRBV29-1 and TRBJ2-7; D remains ambiguous. This CDR3 is built from 12 residues. V was cut by 4 bases and J by 1 base, with 8 bases left in between. Germline lookup yields CDR1 SQVTM and CDR2 ANQGSEA.

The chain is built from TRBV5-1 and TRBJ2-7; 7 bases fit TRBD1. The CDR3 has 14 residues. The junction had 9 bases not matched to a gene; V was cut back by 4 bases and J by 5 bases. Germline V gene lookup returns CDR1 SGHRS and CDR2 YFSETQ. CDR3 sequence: CASSVDRSGNEQYF. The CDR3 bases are TGCGCCAGCAGCGTGGACAGGTCGGGGAACGAGCAGTACTTC.

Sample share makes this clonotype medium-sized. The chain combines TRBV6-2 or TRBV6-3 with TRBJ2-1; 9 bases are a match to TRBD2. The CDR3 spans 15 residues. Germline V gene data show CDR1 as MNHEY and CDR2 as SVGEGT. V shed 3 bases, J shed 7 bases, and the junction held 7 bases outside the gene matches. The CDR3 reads CASSYGLARGNEQFF. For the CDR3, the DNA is TGTGCCAGCAGTTATGGACTAGCGAGGGGGAATGAGCAGTTCTTC.

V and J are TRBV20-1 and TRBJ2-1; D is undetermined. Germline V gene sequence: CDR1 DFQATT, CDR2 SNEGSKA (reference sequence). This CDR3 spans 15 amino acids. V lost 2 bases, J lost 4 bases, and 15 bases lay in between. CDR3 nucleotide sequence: TGCAGTGCTAGACTTCGTGCACAAAGATACAATGAGCAGTTCTTC. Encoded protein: CSARLRAQRYNEQFF.

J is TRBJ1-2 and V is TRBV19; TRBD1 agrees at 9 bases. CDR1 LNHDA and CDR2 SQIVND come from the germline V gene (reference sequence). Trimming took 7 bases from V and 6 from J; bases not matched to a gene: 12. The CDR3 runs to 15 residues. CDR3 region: CASTRTPGTGNGYTF. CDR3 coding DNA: TGTGCCAGTACCCGTACACCCGGGACAGGGAATGGCTACACCTTC.

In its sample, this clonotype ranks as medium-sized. CDR3 sequence reads: CASKVGEETQYF. The CDR3, as DNA: TGTGCCAGCAAAGTCGGAGAAGAGACCCAGTACTTC. The chain recombines TRBV6-5 with TRBJ2-5; no clear D gene. Germline assignment: CDR1 MNHEY and CDR2 SVGAGI. This CDR3 has 12 residues. V was pared by 7 bases and J by 3 bases, with 9 bases between.

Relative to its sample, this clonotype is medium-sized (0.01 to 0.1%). The CDR3 nucleotides read TGTGCCAGCAGTGAAGCGCAAGCGGGGGGGCAGGATACGCAGTATTTT. The encoded protein is CASSEAQAGGQDTQYF. The rearrangement joins TRBV2 to TRBJ2-3; 10 bases are shared with TRBD2. Trimming cost V 0 bases and J 6 bases; bases outside gene matches: 6. CDR1 is SNHLY, CDR2 FYNNEI, per germline. The length of the CDR3 is 16 residues.

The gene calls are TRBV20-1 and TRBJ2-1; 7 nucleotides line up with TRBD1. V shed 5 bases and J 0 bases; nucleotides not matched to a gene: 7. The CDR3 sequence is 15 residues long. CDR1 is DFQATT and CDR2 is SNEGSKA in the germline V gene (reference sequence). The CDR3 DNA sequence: TGCAGTGCTCACAGGGGTCCCTCCTCCTACAATGAGCAGTTCTTC. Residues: CSAHRGPSSYNEQFF.

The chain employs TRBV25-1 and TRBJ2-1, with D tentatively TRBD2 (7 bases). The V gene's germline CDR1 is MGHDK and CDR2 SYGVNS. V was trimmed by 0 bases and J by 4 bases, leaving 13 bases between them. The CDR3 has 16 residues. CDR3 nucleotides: TGTGCCAGCAGTGAATATGGAGGGGGGGAGTACAATGAGCAGTTCTTC. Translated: CASSEYGGGEYNEQFF.

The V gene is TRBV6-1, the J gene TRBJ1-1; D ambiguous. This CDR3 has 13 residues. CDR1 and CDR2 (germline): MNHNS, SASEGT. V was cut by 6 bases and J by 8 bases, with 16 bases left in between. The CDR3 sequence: CASSGMPGTEAFF. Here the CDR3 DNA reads TGTGCCAGCAGCGGTATGCCGGGAACAGAAGCTTTCTTT.

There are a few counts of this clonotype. CDR3 residues: CASSEGRGSPHV. CDR3 DNA: TGTGCCAGCAGTGAGGGCAGGGGGTCCCCACACGTC. The chain is built from TRBV2 and TRBJ2-7; TRBD1 agrees at 7 bases. This CDR3 has 12 residues. Germline CDR1 and CDR2: SNHLY and FYNNEI.

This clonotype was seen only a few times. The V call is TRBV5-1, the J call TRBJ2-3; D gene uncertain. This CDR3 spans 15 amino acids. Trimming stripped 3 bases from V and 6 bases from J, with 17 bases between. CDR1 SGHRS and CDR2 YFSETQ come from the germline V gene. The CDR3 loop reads CASSSWATLGDTQYF. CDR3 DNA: TGCGCCAGCAGCTCCTGGGCGACCCTCGGGGATACGCAGTATTTT.

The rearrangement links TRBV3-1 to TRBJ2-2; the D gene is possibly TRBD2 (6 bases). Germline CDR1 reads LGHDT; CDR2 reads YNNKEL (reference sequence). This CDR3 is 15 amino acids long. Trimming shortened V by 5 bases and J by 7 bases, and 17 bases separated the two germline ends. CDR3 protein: CASSSVLAKGGELFF. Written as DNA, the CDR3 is TGTGCCAGCAGCTCAGTCCTAGCGAAAGGCGGGGAGCTGTTTTTT.

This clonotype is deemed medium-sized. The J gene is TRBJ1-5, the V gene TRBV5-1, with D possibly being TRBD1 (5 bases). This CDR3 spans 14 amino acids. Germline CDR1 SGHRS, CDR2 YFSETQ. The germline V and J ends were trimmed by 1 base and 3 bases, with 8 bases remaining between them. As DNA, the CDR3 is TGCGCCAGCAGCTTGACAGGCGACAATCAGCCCCAGCATTTT. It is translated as CASSLTGDNQPQHF. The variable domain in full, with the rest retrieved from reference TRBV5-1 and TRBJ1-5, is KAGVTQTPRYLIKTRGQQVTLSCSPISGHRSVSWYQQTPGQGLQFLFEYFSETQRNKGNFPGRFSGRQFSNSRSEMNVSTLELGDSALYLCASSLTGDNQPQHFGDGTRLSIL.

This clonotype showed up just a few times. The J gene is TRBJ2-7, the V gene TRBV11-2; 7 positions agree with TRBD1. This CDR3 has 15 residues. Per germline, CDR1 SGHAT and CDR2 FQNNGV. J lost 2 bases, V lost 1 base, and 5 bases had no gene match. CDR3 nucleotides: TGTGCCAGCAGCTTAGTATGGGACAGCACCTACGAGCAGTACTTC. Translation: CASSLVWDSTYEQYF.

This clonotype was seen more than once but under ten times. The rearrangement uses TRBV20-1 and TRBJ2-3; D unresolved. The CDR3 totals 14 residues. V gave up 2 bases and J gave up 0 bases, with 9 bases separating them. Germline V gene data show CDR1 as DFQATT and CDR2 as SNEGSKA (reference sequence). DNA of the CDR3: TGCAGTGCTAGAACTATTTCTAGCACAGATACGCAGTATTTT. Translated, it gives CSARTISSTDTQYF.

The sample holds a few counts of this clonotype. CDR3 bases: TGTGCCAGCGCCTGGACGGGGAACACTGAAGCTTTCTTT. It encodes CASAWTGNTEAFF. V and J are TRBV18 and TRBJ1-1; D gene ambiguous. CDR3 length: 13 amino acids. In germline, CDR1 is KGHSH, CDR2 LQKENI. Trimming cost V 8 bases and J 1 base, with 11 bases left between them. The full variable domain, completed using reference TRBV18 and TRBJ1-1, is NAGVMQNPRHLVRRRGQEARLRCSPMKGHSHVYWYRQLPEEGLKFMVYLQKENIIDESGMPKERFSAEFPKEGPSILRIQQVVRGDSAAYFCASAWTGNTEAFFGQGTRLTVV.

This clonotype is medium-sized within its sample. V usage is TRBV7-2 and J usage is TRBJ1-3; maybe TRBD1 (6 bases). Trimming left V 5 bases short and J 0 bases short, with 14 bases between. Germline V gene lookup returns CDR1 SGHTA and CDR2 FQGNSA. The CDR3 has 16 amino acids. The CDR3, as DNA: TGTGCCAGCAGCCCATTGGGGGGCCACTCTGGAAACACCATATATTTT. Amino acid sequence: CASSPLGGHSGNTIYF.

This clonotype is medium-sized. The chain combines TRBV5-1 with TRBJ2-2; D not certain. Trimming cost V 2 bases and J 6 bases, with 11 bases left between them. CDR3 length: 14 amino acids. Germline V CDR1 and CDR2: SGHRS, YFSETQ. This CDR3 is CASSFQAVAGELFF. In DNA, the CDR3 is TGCGCCAGCAGCTTCCAAGCAGTAGCCGGGGAGCTGTTTTTT.

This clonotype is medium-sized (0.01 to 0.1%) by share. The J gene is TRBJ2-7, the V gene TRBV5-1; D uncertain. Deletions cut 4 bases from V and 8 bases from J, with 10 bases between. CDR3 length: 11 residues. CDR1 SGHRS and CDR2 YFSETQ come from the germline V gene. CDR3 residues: CASSPDRKQYV. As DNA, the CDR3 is TGCGCCAGCAGCCCCGATAGGAAGCAGTACGTC.

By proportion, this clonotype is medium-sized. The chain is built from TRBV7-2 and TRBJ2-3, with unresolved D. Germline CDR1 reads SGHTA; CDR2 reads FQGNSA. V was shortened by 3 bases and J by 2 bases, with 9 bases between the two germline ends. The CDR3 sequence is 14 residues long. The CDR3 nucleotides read TGTGCCAGCAGCTTTAGACTGTACACAGATACGCAGTATTTT. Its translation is CASSFRLYTDTQYF.

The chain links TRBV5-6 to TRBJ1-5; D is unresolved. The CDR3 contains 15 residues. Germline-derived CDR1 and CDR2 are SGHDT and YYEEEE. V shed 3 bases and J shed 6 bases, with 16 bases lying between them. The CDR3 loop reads CASSSARVAGQPQHF. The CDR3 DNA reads TGTGCCAGCAGCTCGGCAAGGGTGGCGGGTCAGCCCCAGCATTTT.